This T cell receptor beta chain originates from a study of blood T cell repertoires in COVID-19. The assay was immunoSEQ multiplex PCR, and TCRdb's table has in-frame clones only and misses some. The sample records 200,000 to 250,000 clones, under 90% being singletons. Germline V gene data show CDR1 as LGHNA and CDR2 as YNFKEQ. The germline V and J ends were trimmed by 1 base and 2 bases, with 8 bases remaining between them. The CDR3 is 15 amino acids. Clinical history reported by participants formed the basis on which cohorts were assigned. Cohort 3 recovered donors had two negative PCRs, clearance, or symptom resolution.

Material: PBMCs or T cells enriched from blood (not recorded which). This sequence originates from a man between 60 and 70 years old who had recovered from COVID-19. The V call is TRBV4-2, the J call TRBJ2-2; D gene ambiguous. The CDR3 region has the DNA TGTGCCAGCAGCCAAGTGCGGAGCAACACCGGGGAGCTGTTTTTT. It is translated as CASSQVRSNTGELFF.